The T cell receptor beta chain described here comes from a study of cytomegalovirus exposure and HLA in healthy donors. Overall study: Approximately 190 million T cells yielded roughly 120 million unique TCR beta sequences in earlier analysis.

The PCR ran on 60 Vbeta and 13 Jbeta primers. Clones were sequenced by immunoSEQ multiplex PCR, and TCRdb holds only the in-frame ones, with some missing. The sample contains about 140,000 clones, 60% to 85% of which appear only once. Study-wide results and limits: Presence/absence analyses treated sequencing depth as roughly uniform across donors.

The study sampled nominally healthy donors, though unrecorded immune exposures were likely. As regards this clone: As yet, its antigen is unknown.

The CDR3 extends over 11 amino acids. CDR1 and CDR2 (germline): DFQATT, SNEGSKA (reference sequence). V lost 8 bases to trimming and J lost 4 bases, with 12 bases between them. This TCR was sampled from a male donor in good health and CMV-seropositive. The rearrangement links TRBV20-1 to TRBJ2-7; D is perhaps TRBD1 (6 bases). Sequencing was performed on PBMCs. The CDR3 bases are TGCAGTTCTTTACAGGGTTACGAGCAGTACTTC. It is translated as CSSLQGYEQYF.